The 22 T cell receptor beta chains listed next were all sequenced from one sample in a study of cytomegalovirus exposure and HLA in healthy donors. Produced via immunoSEQ multiplex PCR; TCRdb's table is partial and in-frame only. The table records roughly 70,000 clones, 95% of them present only once. Specimen: PBMCs. These receptors all stem from a young man in good health and CMV-seronegative.

V gene TRBV27 combines with J gene TRBJ2-7; D gene ambiguous. The ends were cut back, 5 bases at V and 5 bases at J, with 13 bases in the middle. There are 13 residues in the CDR3. The germline gives CDR1 MNHEY, CDR2 SMNVEV (reference sequence). CDR3 region: CASSRPAGDEQYF. The CDR3, as DNA: TGTGCCAGCAGTAGGCCAGCAGGCGACGAGCAGTACTTC.

The genes are TRBV9 and TRBJ2-5, with 8 bases aligning to TRBD1. The CDR3 is 15 residues long. CDR1 and CDR2 (germline): SGDLS, YYNGEE. V lost 2 bases and J lost 4; bases outside the gene matches: 7. Here the CDR3 reads CASSVSRGQGETQYF. The CDR3 DNA sequence: TGTGCCAGCAGCGTTTCCAGGGGGCAGGGAGAGACCCAGTACTTC.

This chain joins TRBV6-4 and TRBJ2-1; 11 positions agree with TRBD2. Trimming removed 2 bases from V and 10 bases from J; junction bases left unmatched: 7. This CDR3 contains 15 residues. Germline V lookup: CDR1 MRHNA, CDR2 SNTAGT. CDR3 DNA sequence: TGTGCCAGCAGTGACCGCCTAGCGGGGGGTGTAGAGCAGTTCTTC. It encodes CASSDRLAGGVEQFF.

The rearrangement links TRBV13 to TRBJ1-1; D unclear. The V end was cut by 4 bases, the J end by 3 bases, with 15 bases between. CDR3 length equals 15 residues. Germline CDR1 reads PRHDT; CDR2 reads FYEKMQ (reference sequence). The CDR3 here is CASSYRPPRDTEAFF. CDR3 bases: TGTGCCAGCAGCTATAGACCTCCCCGGGACACTGAAGCTTTCTTT. The entire variable domain, with the rest obtained from reference TRBV13 and TRBJ1-1, is as follows: AAGVIQSPRHLIKEKRETATLKCYPIPRHDTVYWYQQGPGQDPQFLISFYEKMQSDKGSIPDRFSAQQFSDYHSELNMSSLELGDSALYFCASSYRPPRDTEAFFGQGTRLTVV.

This chain links TRBV5-6 with TRBJ2-5; a weak D match, TRBD2 (6 bases). Looked up from germline, CDR1 is SGHDT and CDR2 is YYEEEE. The CDR3 extends over 15 amino acids. Trimming stripped 0 bases from V and 4 bases from J, with 13 bases between. The CDR3 is CASSLDGLGGETQYF. The CDR3 coding sequence is TGTGCCAGCAGCTTGGACGGGTTGGGGGGAGAGACCCAGTACTTC.

The chain recombines TRBV11-3 with TRBJ2-7, with D hard to call. Germline V gene lookup returns CDR1 SGHNT and CDR2 YENEEA. The V gene lost 4 bases and the J gene lost 6 bases, with 13 bases spanning the gap. This CDR3 has 13 residues. CDR3 nucleotides: TGTGCCAGCAGCTCCGTACCGAACAGCGAGCAGTACTTC. This codes for CASSSVPNSEQYF.

V is TRBV7-8 and J is TRBJ1-4; TRBD1 matches 10 bases. Germline V lookup: CDR1 SGHVS, CDR2 FQNEAQ. This CDR3 spans 14 amino acids. V was pared by 5 bases and J by 6 bases, with 3 bases of the junction left unmatched. The CDR3 reads CASSIGQGDEKLFF. In nucleotides, the CDR3 is TGTGCCAGCAGCATCGGACAGGGGGATGAAAAACTGTTTTTT.

The chain couples TRBV29-1 to TRBJ2-7; D possibly corresponds to TRBD2 (5 bases). Trimming shortened V by 7 bases and J by 3 bases, and 10 bases separated the two germline ends. This CDR3 is built from 11 residues. Germline V lookup: CDR1 SQVTM, CDR2 ANQGSEA. This CDR3 reads CSAREGYEQYF. Written as DNA, the CDR3 is TGCAGCGCCAGAGAGGGCTACGAGCAGTACTTC.

This chain joins TRBV10-2 and TRBJ1-4, with a weak D call TRBD1 (5 bases). This CDR3 region has 14 residues. The germline V gene has CDR1 WSHSY and CDR2 SAAADI. Trimming stripped 5 bases from V and 5 bases from J, with 12 bases between. The CDR3 DNA reads TGCGCCAGCAGTCTAGGGGCTTCAAATGAAAAACTGTTTTTT. Its translation is CASSLGASNEKLFF.

This chain connects TRBV10-3 to TRBJ2-2; 16 bases agree with TRBD2. CDR1 ENHRY and CDR2 SYGVKD come from the germline V gene. V gave up 6 bases and J gave up 0 bases; unmatched junction bases: 7. The CDR3 is 19 amino acids. DNA of the CDR3: TGTGCCATCAGCCCTTATGGGACTAGCGGGGGGGCGAACACCGGGGAGCTGTTTTTT. This codes for CAISPYGTSGGANTGELFF.

The genes are TRBV10-1 and TRBJ2-2; 7 bases fit TRBD1. The germline gives CDR1 WNHNN, CDR2 SYGVQD (reference sequence). The CDR3 extends over 16 amino acids. The V segment lost 0 bases and the J segment 3 bases; nucleotides outside the gene matches: 4. The CDR3 spells CASSESGTEYTGELFF. The CDR3 nucleotides are TGCGCCAGCAGTGAGTCCGGGACAGAGTACACCGGGGAGCTGTTTTTT.

This chain uses TRBV10-1 with TRBJ1-5; D is uncertain. This CDR3 region has 13 residues. The V gene lost 5 bases and the J gene lost 11 bases, with 16 bases spanning the gap. Per the germline V gene, CDR1 is WNHNN and CDR2 is SYGVQD (reference sequence). CDR3 loop: CASSFEVAGAQHF. The CDR3, as DNA: TGCGCCAGCAGTTTTGAGGTGGCCGGGGCCCAGCATTTT.

The chain carries TRBV7-9 and TRBJ1-2; TRBD1 agrees at 7 bases. CDR3 length: 16 residues. Losses at the gene ends were 4 bases for V and 7 bases for J; bases not matched to a gene: 15. CDR1 and CDR2 from the germline V gene are SEHNR and FQNEAQ (reference sequence). CDR3 amino acids: CASSYTTGATTGGYTF. The CDR3 DNA is TGTGCCAGCAGCTACACTACAGGGGCCACTACGGGTGGCTACACCTTC.

The chain has TRBV27 and TRBJ1-5, with a possible D match to TRBD1 (5 bases). The V end lost 8 bases, the J end lost 4 bases, and 9 bases lay between the germline ends. Germline CDR1 reads MNHEY; CDR2 reads SMNVEV (reference sequence). CDR3 length: 12 residues. As DNA, the CDR3 is TGTGCCAGCGCCAGGGCAAATCAGCCCCAGCATTTT. Protein sequence: CASARANQPQHF.

V usage is TRBV28 and J usage is TRBJ2-7; a weak D match, TRBD1 (6 bases). Germline CDR1 is MDHEN and CDR2 is SYDVKM. The ends were cut back, 3 bases at V and 6 bases at J, with 15 bases in the middle. The CDR3 contains 14 residues. The CDR3 reads CASSFRGPGSEQYF. The CDR3 nucleotides read TGTGCCAGCAGTTTCAGGGGCCCTGGGAGCGAGCAGTACTTC.

The sample holds one count of this clone. This chain links TRBV15 with TRBJ2-4; D may be TRBD1 (9 bases). CDR3 size: 19 residues. V lost 0 bases and J 3 bases, leaving 21 bases between the germline ends. The germline V gene has CDR1 LNHNV and CDR2 YYDKDF (reference sequence). The CDR3 DNA sequence: TGTGCCACCAGCAGAGATCTGTCCGGGACAGGGACTAGCAAAAACATTCAGTACTTC. Protein: CATSRDLSGTGTSKNIQYF.

V usage is TRBV29-1 and J usage is TRBJ1-2; D perhaps matches TRBD1 (6 bases). Trimming shortened V by 0 bases and J by 8 bases, and 16 bases separated the two germline ends. This CDR3 region has 14 residues. Per the germline V gene, CDR1 is SQVTM and CDR2 is ANQGSEA. The CDR3 nucleotides are TGCAGCGTTGAAGACCAGGGCAGGGGATCAGGCTACACCTTC. Its protein is CSVEDQGRGSGYTF. The full variable domain, completed using reference TRBV29-1 and TRBJ1-2, is SAVISQKPSRDICQRGTSLTIQCQVDSQVTMMFWYRQQPGQSLTLIATANQGSEATYESGFVIDKFPISRPNLTFSTLTVSNMSPEDSSIYLCSVEDQGRGSGYTFGSGTRLTVV.

This chain joins TRBV4-2 and TRBJ1-2; 7 bases line up with TRBD1. Germline lookup yields CDR1 LGHNA and CDR2 YNFKEQ. V dropped 4 bases and J dropped 4; count of bases not matched to a gene: 9. This CDR3 is 15 amino acids long. CDR3 sequence reads: CASSPDRVGSYGYTF. Written as DNA, the CDR3 is TGTGCCAGCAGCCCAGACAGGGTCGGTAGCTATGGCTACACCTTC.

This clone was detected once. V usage is TRBV7-2 and J usage is TRBJ2-1; the match to TRBD2 covers 12 bases. Germline V gene lookup returns CDR1 SGHTA and CDR2 FQGNSA. The junction had 8 bases not matched to a gene; V was cut back by 5 bases and J by 3 bases. The CDR3 is made up of 17 amino acids. CDR3 in DNA: TGTGCCAGCAGCCTTGCTCAACTAGCGGGGGGCTACAATGAGCAGTTCTTC. Its protein is CASSLAQLAGGYNEQFF.

The chain couples TRBV7-9 to TRBJ2-7; weak D call: TRBD2 (6 bases). The V gene lost 4 bases and the J gene lost 11 bases, with 24 bases spanning the gap. The CDR3 extends over 15 amino acids. Germline V gives CDR1 SEHNR, CDR2 FQNEAQ (reference sequence). CDR3 sequence reads: CASSSSLAPRFYEYF. The CDR3 region has the DNA TGTGCCAGCAGCTCATCACTAGCCCCAAGGTTTTATGAGTACTTC.

As DNA, the CDR3 is TGTGCCAGCAGCGTAGATGGAGGGACCGGGTTTTCTTGGGGCTACACCTTC. Protein product: CASSVDGGTGFSWGYTF. The rearrangement joins TRBV9 to TRBJ1-2; a weak D match, TRBD1 (5 bases). CDR1 and CDR2 from the germline V gene are SGDLS and YYNGEE. V lost 0 bases, J lost 8 bases, and 23 bases lay in between. This CDR3 comprises 17 residues. Together with reference TRBV9 and TRBJ1-2, the CDR3 gives the full variable domain: DSGVTQTPKHLITATGQRVTLRCSPRSGDLSVYWYQQSLDQGLQFLIQYYNGEERAKGNILERFSAQQFPDLHSELNLSSLELGDSALYFCASSVDGGTGFSWGYTFGSGTRLTVV.

The rearrangement uses TRBV5-6 and TRBJ2-3, with D perhaps TRBD2 (7 bases). Germline values: CDR1 SGHDT, CDR2 YYEEEE. Trimming removed 4 bases at V and 0 bases at J, with 24 bases between. This CDR3 region has 19 residues. DNA of the CDR3: TGTGCCAGCAGCGGCACCGGGGACTACCGGGGGGCTAGCACAGATACGCAGTATTTT. Its protein product is CASSGTGDYRGASTDTQYF.